This passage covers 31 T cell receptor beta chains from one sample sequenced in a study of radiation and T cells in renal cell carcinoma. Profiling relied on immunoSEQ multiplex PCR, and the TCRdb table lists in-frame clones only, not all of them. The sample has 25,000 to 40,000 clones; about 84% are singletons. As to time point: blood 4 weeks post-SBRT, at nephrectomy. Treatment: 15 Gy SBRT to primary tumor, nephrectomy 4 weeks later. The source material was blood, sampled from a patient whose treatment included radiotherapy and nephrectomy. The receptors derive from a man in his sixties with renal cell carcinoma.

This clone was detected only once. V is TRBV5-1 and J is TRBJ2-5; possibly TRBD1 for D (6 bases). From germline, CDR1 is SGHRS and CDR2 YFSETQ. The CDR3 totals 15 residues. Trimming took 2 bases from V and 2 from J, leaving 13 bases between them. CDR3 coding DNA: TGCGCCAGCAGCTTACAGGACAGCTCACAAGAGACCCAGTACTTC. Amino acids: CASSLQDSSQETQYF.

The genes are TRBV4-1 and TRBJ2-7; 9 bases align to TRBD2. The CDR3 covers 14 residues. The germline gives CDR1 MGHRA, CDR2 YSYEKL. J gave up 3 bases and V 4 bases, and 4 bases lay outside the gene matches. The CDR3 DNA follows: TGCGCCAGCAGCCCCGGGACTAGCAACTACGAGCAGTACTTC. Protein sequence: CASSPGTSNYEQYF.

The V gene is TRBV29-1, the J gene TRBJ2-3; TRBD1 matches at 9 bases. Per germline, CDR1 SQVTM and CDR2 ANQGSEA. The junction had 2 bases not matched to a gene; V was cut back by 0 bases and J by 1 base. CDR3 length: 15 residues. CDR3 sequence (DNA): TGCAGCGTTGAAGATCGGGACAGGGGCACAGATACGCAGTATTTT. This translates into CSVEDRDRGTDTQYF.

The gene calls are TRBV5-1 and TRBJ2-7; the match to TRBD1 covers 7 bases. Germline V CDR1 and CDR2: SGHRS, YFSETQ. This CDR3 is 16 amino acids long. V shed 1 base and J 3 bases; nucleotides not matched to a gene: 10. The CDR3 bases are TGCGCCAGCAGCTTGCAAGGGGGCGCCGACTACTACGAGCAGTACTTC. It encodes CASSLQGGADYYEQYF.

CDR3 amino acids: CASSLRQGLYEQYF. The CDR3 bases are TGCGCCAGCAGCCTCCGACAGGGGCTCTACGAGCAGTACTTC. The V call is TRBV5-1, the J call TRBJ2-7, with 8 nucleotides matching TRBD1. This CDR3 comprises 14 residues. Germline V lookup: CDR1 SGHRS, CDR2 YFSETQ. Losses at the gene ends were 4 bases for V and 3 bases for J; bases not matched to a gene: 6.

The chain couples TRBV5-3 to TRBJ2-1; D might be TRBD2 (5 bases). TRBV5-3 is labeled an ORF, and its function is uncertain. V was clipped by 1 base and J by 6 bases, with 17 bases between them. There are 16 residues in the CDR3. CDR3 sequence reads: CARSLSSGEPCNEQFF. In DNA form, the CDR3 reads TGTGCCAGAAGCTTGAGTTCCGGGGAGCCGTGCAATGAGCAGTTCTTC.

The genes are TRBV30 and TRBJ2-2, with 13 bases fitting TRBD2. This CDR3 spans 18 amino acids. J was trimmed by 5 bases and V by 0 bases; bases with no gene match: 9. The germline V gene has CDR1 GTSNPN and CDR2 SVGIG (reference sequence). The CDR3 DNA follows: TGTGCCTGGAGTGTAGGGACTAGCGGGACATGGGAGACCGGGGAGCTGTTTTTT. It yields the protein CAWSVGTSGTWETGELFF.

The chain recombines TRBV18 with TRBJ2-5, with 9 bases lining up with TRBD1. The V segment lost 5 bases and the J segment 7 bases; nucleotides outside the gene matches: 8. CDR1 and CDR2 (germline): KGHSH, LQKENI. This CDR3 spans 14 amino acids. For the CDR3, the DNA is TGTGCCAGCTCAGCGCCGGGACAGGGTGGGACCCAGTACTTC. Translating gives CASSAPGQGGTQYF.

The chain employs TRBV5-6 and TRBJ1-2, with TRBD1 identical over 7 bases. Germline-derived CDR1 and CDR2 are SGHDT and YYEEEE. The V gene end was trimmed by 4 bases and the J gene end by 5 bases; junction bases not matched to a gene: 2. This CDR3 is built from 12 residues. The chain's CDR3 is CASSVQGYGYTF. The CDR3 region has the DNA TGTGCCAGCAGCGTACAGGGGTATGGCTACACCTTC. The full variable domain, completed using reference TRBV5-6 and TRBJ1-2, is DAGVTQSPTHLIKTRGQQVTLRCSPKSGHDTVSWYQQALGQGPQFIFQYYEEEERQRGNFPDRFSGHQFPNYSSELNVNALLLGDSALYLCASSVQGYGYTFGSGTRLTVV.

The CDR3 loop is CASSLVASSYNEQFF. The DNA of the CDR3 is TGTGCCAGCAGCTTAGTGGCAAGCTCCTACAATGAGCAGTTCTTC. The chain links TRBV7-3 to TRBJ2-1, with D unclear. The germline V gene has CDR1 SGHTA and CDR2 FQGTGA. The CDR3 runs to 15 residues. Trimming removed 2 bases from V and 0 bases from J, with 8 bases in between.

This clone was found a few times. The chain is built from TRBV2 and TRBJ2-5, with a possible D match to TRBD2 (5 bases). Germline lookup yields CDR1 SNHLY and CDR2 FYNNEI. The CDR3 is 12 residues long. The V end lost 7 bases, the J end lost 5 bases, and 11 bases lay between the germline ends. In nucleotides, the CDR3 is TGTGCCAGCACTACTAGTGGGGAGACCCAGTACTTC. This gives the protein CASTTSGETQYF.

J is TRBJ1-2 and V is TRBV4-1; possibly TRBD1 for D (6 bases). Germline V lookup: CDR1 MGHRA, CDR2 YSYEKL. V lost 4 bases and J lost 2, with 23 bases in between. This CDR3 region has 18 residues. The CDR3 spells CASSRTMDRYDINYGYTF. CDR3 sequence (DNA): TGCGCCAGCAGCCGAACTATGGACAGATATGATATAAACTATGGCTACACCTTC.

This chain connects TRBV19 to TRBJ2-2; 9 bases are shared with TRBD2. CDR3 length: 14 amino acids. Germline loops: CDR1 LNHDA, CDR2 SQIVND (reference sequence). The CDR3 coding sequence is TGTGGGGCGGCTAGCGGGGCGAACACCGGGGAGCTGTTTTTT. It encodes CGAASGANTGELFF. Variable domain in full (rest from reference TRBV19 and TRBJ2-2): DGGITQSPKYLFRKEGQNVTLSCEQNLNHDAMYWYRQDPGQGLRLIYYSQIVNDFQKGDIAEGYSVSREKKESFPLTVTSAQKNPTAFYLCGAASGANTGELFFGEGSRLTVL.

V is TRBV10-3 and J is TRBJ2-2; perhaps TRBD1 as D (6 bases). Trimming removed 6 bases from V and 4 bases from J, with 12 bases in between. In germline, CDR1 is ENHRY, CDR2 SYGVKD. The CDR3 runs to 14 residues. The CDR3 sequence: CAIRREGGTGELFF. The CDR3 bases are TGTGCCATCAGACGGGAAGGGGGCACCGGGGAGCTGTTTTTT.

V gene TRBV4-1 combines with J gene TRBJ2-7, with D maybe TRBD1 (6 bases). The CDR3 covers 15 residues. From germline, CDR1 is MGHRA and CDR2 YSYEKL. V was cut by 0 bases and J by 4 bases, with 13 bases left in between. As DNA, the CDR3 is TGCGCCAGCAGCCAAGAAAGGCGCAGGGGATACGAGCAGTACTTC. The encoded protein is CASSQERRRGYEQYF.

The chain uses TRBV19 and TRBJ2-3; 7 bases are a match to TRBD1. This CDR3 comprises 16 residues. V shed 6 bases and J 3 bases; nucleotides not matched to a gene: 12. The germline CDR1 and CDR2 sequences are LNHDA and SQIVND (reference sequence). The CDR3 bases are TGTGCCAGTAGAACCAACAGGGGCGGTCTTACAGATACGCAGTATTTT. Translation: CASRTNRGGLTDTQYF. Drawing the rest from reference TRBV19 and TRBJ2-3, the complete variable domain is DGGITQSPKYLFRKEGQNVTLSCEQNLNHDAMYWYRQDPGQGLRLIYYSQIVNDFQKGDIAEGYSVSREKKESFPLTVTSAQKNPTAFYLCASRTNRGGLTDTQYFGPGTRLTVL.

The V gene is TRBV19, the J gene TRBJ2-3; 13 bases map to TRBD2. Germline CDR1 and CDR2: LNHDA and SQIVND (reference sequence). Germline trimming cut 4 bases from V and 2 bases from J; bases unmatched to any gene: 6. The CDR3 sequence is 17 residues long. The CDR3 bases are TGTGCCAGTAGTAGGCGGACTAGCGGGAGAGACACAGATACGCAGTATTTT. It specifies CASSRRTSGRDTDTQYF.

The chain couples TRBV5-1 to TRBJ2-1; D is perhaps TRBD2 (6 bases). V lost 0 bases and J 9 bases, leaving 16 bases between the germline ends. CDR3 length: 15 residues. Germline V gene lookup returns CDR1 SGHRS and CDR2 YFSETQ. The CDR3 DNA reads as TGCGCCAGCAGCTTGGGACTAGTGCCCGACGGTGAGCAGTTCTTC. It yields the protein CASSLGLVPDGEQFF.

The genes are TRBV4-1 and TRBJ2-2; D possibly corresponds to TRBD1 (6 bases). From germline, CDR1 is MGHRA and CDR2 YSYEKL. V was pared by 1 base and J by 4 bases, with 13 bases between. The CDR3 contains 16 residues. CDR3: CASSQVQGDGTGELFF. In DNA, the CDR3 is TGCGCCAGCAGCCAAGTACAGGGCGACGGCACCGGGGAGCTGTTTTTT.

This chain connects TRBV19 to TRBJ1-1; D remains unclear. Trimming left V 5 bases short and J 8 bases short, with 9 bases between. The germline CDR1 and CDR2 sequences are LNHDA and SQIVND (reference sequence). This CDR3 comprises 11 residues. The chain's CDR3 is CASSFRLEAFF. Here the CDR3 DNA reads TGTGCCAGTAGTTTCCGTTTAGAAGCTTTCTTT. Based on the CDR3 plus reference TRBV19 and TRBJ1-1, the full variable domain is DGGITQSPKYLFRKEGQNVTLSCEQNLNHDAMYWYRQDPGQGLRLIYYSQIVNDFQKGDIAEGYSVSREKKESFPLTVTSAQKNPTAFYLCASSFRLEAFFGQGTRLTVV.

In this sample, this clone turned up once. The chain is built from TRBV30 and TRBJ2-6; no reliable D call. The CDR3 totals 15 residues. Germline CDR1 GTSNPN, CDR2 SVGIG (reference sequence). V was cut by 0 bases and J by 10 bases, with 16 bases left in between. The CDR3 coding sequence is TGTGCCTGGAGTGTACTATCGGTCTATGAGAACGTCCTGACTTTC. It encodes CAWSVLSVYENVLTF.

The chain employs TRBV2 and TRBJ2-1, with D uncertain. V lost 11 bases and J 3 bases, leaving 17 bases between the germline ends. The CDR3 length is 14 residues. Germline CDR1 is SNHLY and CDR2 is FYNNEI. CDR3 residues: CASNPRLGYNEQFF. The DNA for the CDR3 is TGTGCCTCAAACCCGAGATTGGGCTACAATGAGCAGTTCTTC.

This chain uses TRBV7-9 with TRBJ2-5; TRBD1 aligns across 8 bases. Germline-derived CDR1 and CDR2 are SEHNR and FQNEAQ (reference sequence). The CDR3 is 15 residues long. The junction had 9 bases not matched to a gene; V was cut back by 4 bases and J by 5 bases. The CDR3: CASSSQDRARETQYF. CDR3 DNA sequence: TGTGCCAGCAGCTCACAGGACAGGGCGCGCGAGACCCAGTACTTC.

V usage is TRBV28 and J usage is TRBJ2-7; D gene unclear. Trimming removed 6 bases at V and 4 bases at J, with 28 bases between. Per the germline V gene, CDR1 is MDHEN and CDR2 is SYDVKM. This CDR3 region has 18 residues. CDR3 region: CASSSALTAVTDLYEQYF. The CDR3 DNA is TGTGCCAGCAGCTCCGCCTTAACCGCCGTGACTGACCTATACGAGCAGTACTTC.

The chain is built from TRBV14 and TRBJ1-5; D gene unclear. There are 13 residues in the CDR3. The ends were cut back, 2 bases at V and 6 bases at J, with 8 bases in the middle. The germline CDR1 and CDR2 sequences are SGHDN and FVKESK. In DNA, the CDR3 is TGTGCCAGCAGCCAAAGATTGGGTCAGCCCCAGCATTTT. It yields the protein CASSQRLGQPQHF.

The chain employs TRBV5-1 and TRBJ1-1, with D possibly being TRBD1 (6 bases). V lost 5 bases to trimming and J lost 1 base, with 12 bases between them. In germline, CDR1 is SGHRS, CDR2 YFSETQ. CDR3 size: 14 residues. CDR3 residues: CASRPTGTNTEAFF. CDR3 DNA sequence: TGCGCCAGCAGACCCACAGGGACGAACACTGAAGCTTTCTTT.

This chain uses TRBV12-5 with TRBJ2-1; D gene unclear. Trimming stripped 6 bases from V and 12 bases from J, with 21 bases between. The CDR3 contains 14 residues. CDR1 and CDR2 (germline): LGHNT, FRNRAP. CDR3 protein: CASGPPDRRKGQFF. CDR3 nucleotides: TGTGCTAGTGGCCCTCCCGACCGACGGAAAGGGCAGTTCTTC. Combining the CDR3 with reference TRBV12-5 and TRBJ2-1 gives the whole variable domain DARVTQTPRHKVTEMGQEVTMRCQPILGHNTVFWYRQTMMQGLELLAYFRNRAPLDDSGMPKDRFSAEMPDATLATLKIQPSEPRDSAVYFCASGPPDRRKGQFFGPGTRLTVL.

The chain is built from TRBV4-1 and TRBJ2-5; TRBD2 aligns across 7 bases. This CDR3 spans 15 amino acids. The germline V gene encodes CDR1 MGHRA and CDR2 YSYEKL. V lost 1 base, J lost 5 bases, and 7 bases stayed unmatched. DNA of the CDR3: TGCGCCAGCAGCCAAGTCGAACTAGCGTCGGAGACCCAGTACTTC. Translation: CASSQVELASETQYF.

This chain joins TRBV7-8 and TRBJ2-4, with D maybe TRBD1 (5 bases). CDR3 length: 15 residues. CDR1 is SGHVS and CDR2 is FQNEAQ in the germline V gene. Trimming pared 4 bases from V and 0 bases from J, leaving 10 bases between. The CDR3 sequence is CASSSFRAAKNIQYF. The CDR3, as DNA: TGTGCCAGCAGCTCATTCAGGGCAGCCAAAAACATTCAGTACTTC.

The genes are TRBV18 and TRBJ1-2, with 7 bases matching TRBD1. The CDR3 length is 15 residues. V gave up 4 bases and J gave up 3 bases; unmatched junction bases: 8. Per germline, CDR1 KGHSH and CDR2 LQKENI. The CDR3 spells CASSLRTGLDYGYTF. CDR3 DNA sequence: TGTGCCAGCTCACTTCGGACAGGCCTGGACTATGGCTACACCTTC.

This sequence joins TRBV11-1 and TRBJ2-7, with D perhaps TRBD2 (6 bases). CDR1 and CDR2 from the germline V gene are SGHAT and FQDESV (reference sequence). This CDR3 spans 13 amino acids. Deletions cut 3 bases from V and 7 bases from J, with 13 bases between. CDR3 DNA: TGTGCCAGCAGCTTGGCCACTGGGGGGGAGCAGTACTTC. This encodes CASSLATGGEQYF.